A selection of T cell receptor beta chains follows, all from one sample in a study of patients and donors after allogeneic stem cell transplantation. MiXCR, applied by TCRdb to the RT-PCR reads, yields one record per CDR3 protein. The sample contains about 960,000 distinct CDR3 sequences, under 20% of which appear only once. The specimen sequenced was blood, either unsorted or a sorted T cell fraction (not recorded which). Receptors were obtained from a human donor who was either an allogeneic HSCT recipient or a stem cell or donor lymphocyte infusion donor (not recorded which). It is not recorded whose cells these are; they may come from a transplant donor. The CDR3 runs from the conserved cysteine through the conserved F or W. Fields, in order: V gene, J gene, clone size, D gene, CDR3 length, CDR3 DNA, CDR3 protein. A D gene is named only where the DNA matches it firmly. Clone size is shown for a subset of rows, as once, few, many or a class of expanded clone.

V: TRBV15
J: TRBJ2-4
size: many
D: NA
length: 15
DNA: TGTGCCACCAGCAGAGATCGAGTCGGGCAAAACATTCAGTACTTC
CDR3: CATSRDRVGQNIQYF

V: TRBV20-1
J: TRBJ2-7
size: NA
D: NA
length: 14
DNA: TGCAGTGCTCTCCAGGTCGGGTTGGGCTACGAGCAGTACTTC
CDR3: CSALQVGLGYEQYF

V: TRBV12-3/TRBV12-4
J: TRBJ1-1
size: many
D: TRBD1
length: 15
DNA: TGTGCCAGCAGGGCGAACAGGGGGCGTAACACTGAAGCTTTCTTT
CDR3: CASRANRGRNTEAFF

V: TRBV20-1
J: TRBJ2-1
size: few
D: NA
length: 17
DNA: TGCAGTGCTAGGGACACCCGGAGGGGGGAGGTAACCAATGAGCAGTTCTTC
CDR3: CSARDTRRGEVTNEQFF

V: TRBV12-3/TRBV12-4
J: TRBJ2-1
size: NA
D: NA
length: 13
DNA: TGTGCCAGCAGTTTAAACAGGGCATATGAGCAGTTCTTC
CDR3: CASSLNRAYEQFF

V: TRBV12-3/TRBV12-4
J: TRBJ1-2
size: many
D: NA
length: 12
DNA: TGTGCCAGCAGTTTCAAGGGCTATGGCTACACCTTC
CDR3: CASSFKGYGYTF

V: TRBV5-6
J: TRBJ2-1
size: NA
D: TRBD1
length: 19
DNA: TGTGCCAGCAGCGTAACACTACAGGGGTCGACTACCCTCTACAATGAGCAGTTCTTC
CDR3: CASSVTLQGSTTLYNEQFF

V: TRBV6-1
J: TRBJ1-2
size: NA
D: TRBD1
length: 14
DNA: TGTGCCAGCAGTAGGGGACAGGGGTATTATGGCTACACCTTC
CDR3: CASSRGQGYYGYTF

V: TRBV27
J: TRBJ1-5
size: NA
D: NA
length: 16
DNA: TGTGCCAGCAGCCCCACTGACCGGGACCCCAATCAGCCCCAGCATTTT
CDR3: CASSPTDRDPNQPQHF

V: TRBV2
J: TRBJ1-4
size: few
D: NA
length: 12
DNA: TGTGCCAGCAGTGAAGAGTTTGAAAAACTGTTTTTT
CDR3: CASSEEFEKLFF

V: TRBV5-4
J: TRBJ1-1
size: few
D: TRBD1
length: 17
DNA: TGTGCCAGCAGCTTGGGGATAAACAGGGGTGTGAACACTGAAGCTTTCTTT
CDR3: CASSLGINRGVNTEAFF

V: TRBV15
J: TRBJ2-1
size: few
D: TRBD1
length: 14
DNA: TGTGCCACCAGCAAACCGGACAGGCCAATGAAGCAGTTCTTC
CDR3: CATSKPDRPMKQFF

V: TRBV11-2
J: TRBJ1-1
size: NA
D: TRBD1
length: 17
DNA: TGTGCCAGCAGCTCTTTTCCCCCTTGGGACAGAGGATTTGAAGCTTTCTTT
CDR3: CASSSFPPWDRGFEAFF

V: TRBV18
J: TRBJ2-2
size: few
D: TRBD1
length: 16
DNA: TGTGCCAGCTCACCTCGGACAGGGGCCGACACCGGGGAGCTGTTTTTT
CDR3: CASSPRTGADTGELFF

V: TRBV6-2/TRBV6-3
J: TRBJ2-1
size: NA
D: TRBD2
length: 17
DNA: TGTGCCAGCAGTTACCCCCCGTTAGCGGGGGGGCGGTTGGAGCAGTTCTTC
CDR3: CASSYPPLAGGRLEQFF

V: TRBV24-1
J: TRBJ2-2
size: NA
D: TRBD1
length: 17
DNA: TGTGCCACCAGTGATTCACCGGGACAGGGAGGGACCGGGGAGCTGTTTTTT
CDR3: CATSDSPGQGGTGELFF

V: TRBV12-3/TRBV12-4
J: TRBJ2-2
size: many
D: TRBD2
length: 14
DNA: TGTGCCAGCAGTGGACTAGCGGGGCCCGGGGAGCTGTTTTTT
CDR3: CASSGLAGPGELFF

V: TRBV7-9
J: TRBJ2-3
size: few
D: NA
length: 13
DNA: TGTGCCAGCAGCCTCCTGGTGCCAGATACGCAGTATTTT
CDR3: CASSLLVPDTQYF

V: TRBV12-3/TRBV12-4
J: TRBJ1-5
size: few
D: NA
length: 17
DNA: TGTGCCAGCAGTACAAAATACAGGGCTGTAAGCAATCAGCCCCAGCATTTT
CDR3: CASSTKYRAVSNQPQHF

V: TRBV20-1
J: TRBJ2-2
size: once
D: NA
length: 16
DNA: TGCAGTGCTAGCCCGTTTGGGCGGGGTGGGACCGGGGAGCTGTTTTTT
CDR3: CSASPFGRGGTGELFF

V: TRBV6-1
J: TRBJ1-6
size: NA
D: NA
length: 13
DNA: TGTGCCAGCAGGGCCGGGGAAGTTTCACCCCTCCACTTT
CDR3: CASRAGEVSPLHF

V: TRBV20-1
J: TRBJ1-2
size: few
D: NA
length: 11
DNA: TGCAGTGATGCCCGCTTTCCCGGCTACACCTTC
CDR3: CSDARFPGYTF

V: TRBV30
J: TRBJ1-1
size: few
D: NA
length: 12
DNA: TGTGCCTGGACAGGGCTGAACACTGAAGCTTTCTTT
CDR3: CAWTGLNTEAFF

V: TRBV4-2
J: TRBJ2-5
size: NA
D: TRBD2
length: 19
DNA: TGTGCCAGCAGCCAAGATCGGATCAGGGTGCGGGGGGACCAAGAGACCCAGTACTTC
CDR3: CASSQDRIRVRGDQETQYF

V: TRBV4-3
J: TRBJ2-7
size: NA
D: TRBD2
length: 14
DNA: TGCGCCAGCAGCCAAGAGGCGGCGGGAGACGAGCAGTACTTC
CDR3: CASSQEAAGDEQYF

V: TRBV4-1
J: TRBJ1-2
size: few
D: NA
length: 15
DNA: TGCGCCAGCAGCCAAAACCCGGGGGGCGATTATGGCTACACCTTC
CDR3: CASSQNPGGDYGYTF

V: TRBV11-2
J: TRBJ1-1
size: few
D: NA
length: 15
DNA: TGTGCCAGCAGCTTAGGGTTAGGGGCGGACACTGAAGCTTTCTTT
CDR3: CASSLGLGADTEAFF

V: TRBV20-1
J: TRBJ1-1
size: NA
D: NA
length: 12
DNA: TGCAGTGCTAGAGATGCGCCAGATAAAGCTTTCTTT
CDR3: CSARDAPDKAFF

V: TRBV4-3
J: TRBJ1-1
size: many
D: NA
length: 13
DNA: TGCGCCAGCAGCCAACAGGACATTTCTGAAGCTTTCTTT
CDR3: CASSQQDISEAFF

V: TRBV11-2
J: TRBJ1-1
size: NA
D: NA
length: 16
DNA: TGTGCCAGCAGCCCGCTCCGACGAGTGATGGACACTGAAGCTTTCTTT
CDR3: CASSPLRRVMDTEAFF

V: TRBV18
J: TRBJ2-1
size: few
D: TRBD2
length: 14
DNA: TGTGCCAGCTCACGGACTAGCGGGGGAGAAGAGCAGTTCTTC
CDR3: CASSRTSGGEEQFF

V: TRBV12-3/TRBV12-4
J: TRBJ1-2
size: NA
D: TRBD1
length: 13
DNA: TGTGCCAGCACCCAGGGGGCATACTATGGCTACACCTTC
CDR3: CASTQGAYYGYTF

V: TRBV10-3
J: TRBJ1-5
size: few
D: NA
length: 13
DNA: TGTGCCACGGACGGGGATAGCAATCAGCCCCAGCATTTT
CDR3: CATDGDSNQPQHF

V: TRBV29-1
J: TRBJ2-7
size: many
D: NA
length: 13
DNA: TGCAGCGTTGTTTGGACAGCCAGATACGAGCAGTACTTC
CDR3: CSVVWTARYEQYF

V: TRBV5-1
J: TRBJ1-3
size: NA
D: NA
length: 15
DNA: TGCGCCAGCAGCTTGGCCGGCAGGGGCCGAAACACCATATATTTT
CDR3: CASSLAGRGRNTIYF

V: TRBV19
J: TRBJ1-2
size: few
D: TRBD1
length: 16
DNA: TGTGCCAGTAATGAGATTTATAGAGGGGGCCTCCGGGGCTACACCTTC
CDR3: CASNEIYRGGLRGYTF

V: TRBV27
J: TRBJ1-2
size: few
D: NA
length: 13
DNA: TGTGCCAGCAGTTTTGGTTATAACTATGGCTACACCTTC
CDR3: CASSFGYNYGYTF

V: TRBV5-1
J: TRBJ1-2
size: few
D: NA
length: 18
DNA: TGCGCCAGCAGCACCAGGGCGGCTAGTCGACAGAGTAACTATGGCTACACCTTC
CDR3: CASSTRAASRQSNYGYTF

V: TRBV7-7
J: TRBJ2-7
size: many
D: NA
length: 15
DNA: TGTGCCAGCAGCTTAAAACCGTCCCTCTACTACGAGCAGTACTTC
CDR3: CASSLKPSLYYEQYF

V: TRBV7-2
J: TRBJ2-1
size: few
D: NA
length: 12
DNA: TGTGCCAGCAGCTTAGGACAAATCGAGCAGTTCTTC
CDR3: CASSLGQIEQFF

V: TRBV6-1
J: TRBJ2-3
size: NA
D: NA
length: 14
DNA: TGTGCCAGCAGTGGGGGGGCATTCACAGATACGCAGTATTTT
CDR3: CASSGGAFTDTQYF

V: TRBV20-1
J: TRBJ1-3
size: few
D: TRBD1
length: 15
DNA: TGCAGTGCCAGCGGGACAGCGACCTCTGGAAACACCATATATTTT
CDR3: CSASGTATSGNTIYF

V: TRBV5-5
J: TRBJ1-2
size: few
D: NA
length: 14
DNA: TGTGCCAGCACCCCTCCTGCCAGCCACTATGGCTACACCTTC
CDR3: CASTPPASHYGYTF

V: TRBV20-1
J: TRBJ2-3
size: few
D: NA
length: 15
DNA: TGCAGTGCTAGAGATCTAAGAGCGGTCACAGATACGCAGTATTTT
CDR3: CSARDLRAVTDTQYF

V: TRBV12-3/TRBV12-4
J: TRBJ1-2
size: many
D: NA
length: 13
DNA: TGTGCCAGCAGTTTACTCCTGGGGAATGGCTACACCTTC
CDR3: CASSLLLGNGYTF

V: TRBV29-1
J: TRBJ1-1
size: few
D: TRBD1
length: 15
DNA: TGCAGCGTTTACCCCAATACAGGGGGGAACACTGAAGCTTTCTTT
CDR3: CSVYPNTGGNTEAFF